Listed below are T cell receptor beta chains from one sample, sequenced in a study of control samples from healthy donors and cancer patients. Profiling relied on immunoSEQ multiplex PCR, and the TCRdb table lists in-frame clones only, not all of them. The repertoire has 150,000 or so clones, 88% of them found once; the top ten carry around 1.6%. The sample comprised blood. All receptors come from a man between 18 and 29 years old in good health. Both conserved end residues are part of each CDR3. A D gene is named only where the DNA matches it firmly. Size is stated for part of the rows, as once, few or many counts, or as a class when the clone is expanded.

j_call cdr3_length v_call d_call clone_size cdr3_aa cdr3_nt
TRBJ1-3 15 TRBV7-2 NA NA CASSPDRTSGNTIYF TGTGCCAGCAGCCCTGACCGGACCTCTGGAAACACCATATATTTT
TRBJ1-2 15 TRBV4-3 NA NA CASSQDYDRTYGYTF TGCGCCAGCAGCCAAGATTACGACAGGACCTATGGCTACACCTTC
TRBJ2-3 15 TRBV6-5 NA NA CASSYVGRATDTQYF TGTGCCAGCAGTTATGTGGGTCGTGCGACAGATACGCAGTATTTT
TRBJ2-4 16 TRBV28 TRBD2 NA CASRGLAGGGKNIQYF TGTGCCAGCAGGGGACTAGCGGGGGGAGGCAAAAACATTCAGTACTTC
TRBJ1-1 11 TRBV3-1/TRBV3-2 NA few CASSQASEAFF TGTGCCAGCAGCCAAGCGTCTGAAGCTTTCTTT
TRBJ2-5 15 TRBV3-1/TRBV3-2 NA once CASSHGPFLLRTQYF TGTGCCAGCAGCCATGGTCCGTTCCTACTACGGACCCAGTACTTC
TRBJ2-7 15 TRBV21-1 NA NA CASSKALDSPYEQYF TGTGCCAGCAGCAAAGCGTTAGACAGTCCCTACGAGCAGTACTTC
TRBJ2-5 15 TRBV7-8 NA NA CASSFSRGTVGTQYF TGTGCCAGCAGCTTCAGTCGCGGGACGGTTGGGACCCAGTACTTC
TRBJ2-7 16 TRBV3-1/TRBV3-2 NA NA CASSQGFRQSSYEQYF TGTGCCAGCAGCCAAGGGTTCCGGCAGAGCTCCTACGAGCAGTACTTC
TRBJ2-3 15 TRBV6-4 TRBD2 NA CASSRISGGRDTQYF TGTGCCAGCAGTAGAATTAGCGGGGGCCGAGATACGCAGTATTTT
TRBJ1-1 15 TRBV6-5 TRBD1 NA CASSYSETGLTEAFF TGTGCCAGCAGTTACTCTGAGACAGGGCTCACTGAAGCTTTCTTT
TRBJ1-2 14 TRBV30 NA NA CAWSLEGIWYGYTF TGTGCCTGGAGTCTGGAGGGGATCTGGTATGGCTACACCTTC
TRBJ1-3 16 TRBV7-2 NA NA CASSFGQARYGNTIYF TGTGCCAGCAGCTTCGGACAAGCTCGCTATGGAAACACCATATATTTT
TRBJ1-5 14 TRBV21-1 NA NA CASSKRPRDQPQHF TGTGCCAGCAGCAAACGCCCCCGAGATCAGCCCCAGCATTTT
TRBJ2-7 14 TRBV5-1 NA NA CASSPGLVAYEQYF TGCGCCAGCAGCCCCGGGCTTGTTGCCTACGAGCAGTACTTC
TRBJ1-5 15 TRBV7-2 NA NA CASSLVREGNQPQHF TGTGCCAGCAGCTTAGTCCGGGAGGGCAATCAGCCCCAGCATTTT
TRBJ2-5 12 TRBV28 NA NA CATNPLTETQYF TGTGCCACCAATCCCCTGACGGAGACCCAGTACTTC
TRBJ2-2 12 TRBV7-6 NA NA CASSWNAGELFF TGTGCCAGCAGCTGGAATGCCGGGGAGCTGTTTTTT
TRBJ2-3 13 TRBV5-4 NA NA CASSHKSTDTQYF TGTGCCAGCAGCCATAAGTCGACAGATACGCAGTATTTT
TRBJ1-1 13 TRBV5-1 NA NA CASSLGSDTEAFF TGCGCCAGCAGCTTGGGATCAGACACTGAAGCTTTCTTT
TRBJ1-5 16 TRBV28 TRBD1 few CASSPLRDRVNQPQHF TGTGCCAGCAGTCCCCTCCGGGACAGGGTCAATCAGCCCCAGCATTTT
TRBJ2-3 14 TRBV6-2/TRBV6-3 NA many CASSYSESTDTQYF TGTGCCAGCAGTTACTCTGAAAGCACAGATACGCAGTATTTT
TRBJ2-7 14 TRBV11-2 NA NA CASSLDRGRYEQYF TGTGCCAGCAGCTTAGATAGGGGTCGGTACGAGCAGTACTTC
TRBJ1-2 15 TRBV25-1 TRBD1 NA CASRGTGTGGRGYTF TGTGCCAGCAGAGGAACCGGGACAGGGGGCCGGGGCTACACCTTC
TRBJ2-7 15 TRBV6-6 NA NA CASSVNEGGAYEQYF TGTGCCAGCAGTGTGAACGAGGGGGGAGCCTACGAGCAGTACTTC
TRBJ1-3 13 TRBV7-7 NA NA CASSQDTGNTIYF TGTGCCAGCAGCCAGGATACTGGAAACACCATATATTTT
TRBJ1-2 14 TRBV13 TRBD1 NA CASSQTGGAYGYTF TGTGCCAGCAGCCAAACAGGGGGCGCCTATGGCTACACCTTC
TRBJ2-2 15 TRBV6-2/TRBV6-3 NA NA CASSWVRGNTGELFF TGTGCCAGCAGTTGGGTGAGAGGGAACACCGGGGAGCTGTTTTTT
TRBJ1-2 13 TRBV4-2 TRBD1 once CASSPGQSYGYTF TGTGCCAGCAGCCCGGGACAGAGCTATGGCTACACCTTC
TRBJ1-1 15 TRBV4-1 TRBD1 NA CASRADQGAKGEAFF TGCGCCAGCAGAGCGGACCAGGGGGCAAAGGGTGAAGCTTTCTTT
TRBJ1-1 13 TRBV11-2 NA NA CASSAPGNTEAFF TGTGCCAGCAGCGCCCCAGGGAACACTGAAGCTTTCTTT
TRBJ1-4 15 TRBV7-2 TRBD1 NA CASRPGGQGTEKLFF TGTGCCAGCAGGCCCGGCGGACAGGGCACTGAAAAACTGTTTTTT
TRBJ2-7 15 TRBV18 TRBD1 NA CASSPAGTGGYEQYF TGTGCCAGCTCACCGGCAGGGACAGGGGGGTACGAGCAGTACTTC
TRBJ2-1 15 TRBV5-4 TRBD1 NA CASSFRDRSYNEQFF TGTGCCAGCAGCTTCCGGGACAGGTCCTACAATGAGCAGTTCTTC
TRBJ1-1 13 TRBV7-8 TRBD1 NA CASSYQGDTEAFF TGTGCCAGCAGCTATCAGGGGGACACTGAAGCTTTCTTT
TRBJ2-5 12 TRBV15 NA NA CATSTYRETQYF TGTGCCACCAGCACTTACCGGGAGACCCAGTACTTC
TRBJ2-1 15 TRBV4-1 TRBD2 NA CASSQVAGGIDEQFF TGCGCCAGCAGCCAAGTAGCGGGGGGCATCGATGAGCAGTTCTTC
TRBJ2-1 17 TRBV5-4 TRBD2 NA CASSSALRAGGRNEQFF TGTGCCAGCAGCTCTGCCTTAAGGGCGGGGGGTCGTAATGAGCAGTTCTTC
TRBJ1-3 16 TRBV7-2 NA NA CASSLAGGGSGNTIYF TGTGCCAGCAGCCTCGCGGGCGGAGGGTCTGGAAACACCATATATTTT
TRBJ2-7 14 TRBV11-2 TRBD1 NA CASSPWDRPYEQYF TGTGCCAGCAGCCCGTGGGACAGGCCCTACGAGCAGTACTTC
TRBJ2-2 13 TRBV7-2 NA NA CASSLMPRGELFF TGTGCCAGCAGCCTCATGCCTCGGGGGGAGCTGTTTTTT
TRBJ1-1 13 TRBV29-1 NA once CSGGGATATEAFF TGCAGCGGGGGAGGCGCGACAGCGACTGAAGCTTTCTTT
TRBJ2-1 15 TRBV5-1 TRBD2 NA CASSPGTSGRDEQFF TGCGCCAGCAGCCCAGGGACTAGCGGAAGGGATGAGCAGTTCTTC
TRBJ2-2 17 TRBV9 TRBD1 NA CASSVEPGGRSTGELFF TGTGCCAGCAGCGTAGAGCCAGGGGGCAGAAGCACCGGGGAGCTGTTTTTT
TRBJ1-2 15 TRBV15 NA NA CATSREGRATYGYTF TGTGCCACCAGCAGAGAAGGCAGGGCGACCTATGGCTACACCTTC
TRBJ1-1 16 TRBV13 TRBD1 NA CASSPWTGGYSPEAFF TGTGCCAGCAGCCCCTGGACAGGGGGCTACTCTCCCGAAGCTTTCTTT
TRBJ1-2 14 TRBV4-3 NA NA CASSQELTVYGYTF TGCGCCAGCAGCCAAGAGCTGACGGTCTACGGCTACACCTTC
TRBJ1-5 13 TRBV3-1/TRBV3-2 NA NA CASSQGRNQPQHF TGTGCCAGCAGCCAAGGTCGTAATCAGCCCCAGCATTTT
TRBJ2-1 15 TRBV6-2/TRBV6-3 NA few CASSPSPDGFNEQFF TGTGCCAGCAGCCCCAGTCCGGACGGTTTCAATGAGCAGTTCTTC
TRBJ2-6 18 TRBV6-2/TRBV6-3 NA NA CASSYMPGESLGANVLTF TGTGCCAGCAGTTACATGCCAGGGGAAAGCCTCGGGGCCAACGTCCTGACTTTC
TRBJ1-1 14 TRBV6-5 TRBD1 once CASSFGQGRTEAFF TGTGCCAGCAGTTTCGGACAGGGACGCACTGAAGCTTTCTTT
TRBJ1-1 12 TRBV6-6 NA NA CASSYSTLEAFF TGTGCCAGCAGTTACTCGACACTTGAAGCTTTCTTT
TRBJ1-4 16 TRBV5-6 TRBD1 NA CASSLTGQIAPEKLFF TGTGCCAGCAGCTTGACGGGACAGATTGCCCCCGAAAAACTGTTTTTT